The entry below gives a single TCR beta chain sequence along with its context. This clonotype was seen only a few times. Its antigen has not been determined. Per-nucleotide qualities are absent, and no much larger clonotype sits a single base away. For sorted-subset TCR libraries, about 920,000 sorted CD4+ or CD8+ T cells were used. The multiple sclerosis patients were enrolled in a US clinical protocol that used magnetic resonance imaging to evaluate disease progression. Peripheral blood was subjected to Ficoll-Hypaque density gradient centrifugation to isolate PBMCs, which were then cryopreserved in liquid nitrogen. The study also sequenced paired sorted CD4+ and CD8+ subsets from healthy controls, HAM/TSP patients and MS patients. cDNA was synthesized by template-switch 5'RACE using a primer with a 10-nucleotide random unique molecular identifier that tagged each TCR transcript. Every sequencing run covered 15-18 subjects and yielded more than 170 million TCR-beta sequences. Total RNA was extracted with the RNeasy kit. TCR-beta VDJ regions were amplified with primers for the TCR constant region and the 5'RACE anchor, using the KAPA Real-time Library Amplification kit. A first PCR added sample indexes and Illumina adaptors, and a second PCR then raised library yield. After Ampure bead purification, the TCR product of roughly 650 bp was size-selected on a 2% E-gel SizeSelection system. Before pooling, library quality was assessed on a Bioanalyzer, concentration was determined with Qubit, and library quantification was performed with the Kapa Library Quantification kit. An Illumina HiSeq 2500 sequenced the libraries paired-end 2 x 150 bp. To increase sequence diversity, roughly 24-32% phiX was spiked into each library pool. The published analysis was carried out like this. Quality-filtered reads were processed with the UMI-based MiGEC pipeline, which removed over 75% of raw TCR sequences during error correction. VDJ genes were aligned to IMGT germline references, and clonotypes were defined by unique CDR3 amino acid sequence plus V-J genes. Clonal expansion, Shannon diversity, and CDR3 relatedness (CalcPairwiseDistances, ClusterSamples) were evaluated with VDJtools, and phylogenetic trees were built with CLCbio workbench. Clones with at least 8 unique UMIs were defined as expanded, with this threshold being based on coefficient-of-variation modelling across technical triplicates. The raw public reads went through TCRdb reprocessing: fastp at Q25, MiXCR clone calling, in-frame beta chains kept. Identical CDR3 proteins give one entry, which carries the most common genes and DNA. The V and J calls reflect TCRdb's pipeline rather than the authors' work. The sample table shows tens of thousands of distinct CDR3 sequences, and around 5.3% are seen once. 1.1% to 1.5% of the sample comes from the top ten.

The source of the sample is a study of neurological immune-mediated disorders (dated by TCRdb to the late 2010s). General notes on the study: Among the approximately 35 multiple sclerosis patients, relapsing-remitting MS accounted for around 30 and secondary progressive MS accounted for 3. The cohort was made up of approximately 71 subjects, consisting of roughly 14 HAM/TSP patients, some 34 multiple sclerosis patients and around 20 healthy controls. Using UMI-based sequencing, the study compared peripheral blood TCR-beta repertoires from patients with HTLV-I-associated myelopathy (HAM/TSP), patients with multiple sclerosis, and healthy controls. Longitudinal samples, technical triplicates and paired sorted CD4+ and CD8+ T-cell subsets, alongside PBMC samples, were included among the roughly 100 TCR-beta libraries.

The CDR3, cysteine through phenylalanine, is 15 amino acids long. Just CDR3 DNA is preserved here, 45 bases in frame from base 1. V is pruned by 3 bases and J by 8 bases, leaving 11 bases of the junction without a gene match. General findings and caveats noted by the study authors: Repertoires from 18 of 34 MS patients were grouped by phylogenetic analysis into a cluster of related CDR3 sequences, suggesting a possible repertoire-level signature. TCR clonal expansion was highest in HAM/TSP patients and lowest in MS patients, with MS patients falling below even healthy controls. The MS cluster was not associated with any clinical or MRI features, and the authors stated that larger cohorts are needed. No identical CDR3 amino acid sequences were found to be shared among expanded clones across subjects, suggesting that TCR-beta repertoires were private in all groups.

The sequenced sample consisted of CD4+ T cells from blood. The origin of this receptor is a woman younger than 30 with multiple sclerosis. The rearranged segments are TRBV12-3 or TRBV12-4 and TRBJ2-3; TRBD2 fits 7 bases in the junction. The DNA is TGTGCCAGCAGTTTTTTTACGGGAGGCCTTGGTACGCAGTATTTT. It is translated as CASSFFTGGLGTQYF.